These 5 T cell receptor beta chains came from one sample sequenced in a study of cytomegalovirus exposure and HLA in healthy donors. Vbeta (60) and Jbeta (13) primers were used in the PCR. This table comes from immunoSEQ multiplex PCR, and its TCRdb copy is limited to in-frame clones, with some not included. Here the sample spans under 150,000 clones, roughly 89% being singletons. Sequenced material: PBMCs. The receptor set was obtained from a woman between 25 and 40 years old in good health and CMV-seronegative.

The V gene is TRBV5-1, the J gene TRBJ1-4; D ambiguous. This CDR3 is 16 amino acids long. V lost 4 bases to trimming and J lost 0 bases, with 13 bases between them. Germline CDR1 is SGHRS and CDR2 is YFSETQ. CDR3 residues: CASSKAPGATNEKLFF. The CDR3, as DNA: TGCGCCAGCAGCAAGGCCCCAGGTGCAACTAATGAAAAACTGTTTTTT.

The chain employs TRBV7-9 and TRBJ2-5; 9 bases line up with TRBD1. V was clipped by 0 bases and J by 7 bases; unmatched bases: 9. The germline gives CDR1 SEHNR, CDR2 FQNEAQ (reference sequence). The CDR3 runs to 16 residues. The CDR3 nucleotides read TGTGCCAGCAGCTTAGCGGGACAGGGAGGAAGAAGGACCCAGTACTTC. Translation gives CASSLAGQGGRRTQYF.

This chain joins TRBV27 and TRBJ2-7; 9 nucleotides line up with TRBD1. J lost 7 bases, V lost 3 bases, and 7 bases had no gene match. The germline gives CDR1 MNHEY, CDR2 SMNVEV (reference sequence). The CDR3 runs to 14 residues. CDR3 nucleotide sequence: TGTGCCAGCAGTTTTATCCGGACAGGGGTTGAGCAGTACTTC. The encoded protein is CASSFIRTGVEQYF.

Worth noting for this clone: The junction does not match germline at one end; this may be a read error. V gene TRBV7-7 combines with J gene TRBJ2-2, with D possibly being TRBD2 (6 bases). Germline V gene data show CDR1 as SSHAT and CDR2 as FNYEAQ (reference sequence). This CDR3 has 12 amino acids. The CDR3 reads CASRDSTGELFF. DNA for the CDR3: TGTGCTAGCAGGGACTCCACCGGGGAGCTGTTTTTT.

The chain employs TRBV27 and TRBJ2-1, with D hard to call. The CDR3 loop spans 17 amino acids. V was shortened by 0 bases and J by 0 bases, with 12 bases between the two germline ends. Germline assignment: CDR1 MNHEY and CDR2 SMNVEV (reference sequence). Here the CDR3 DNA reads TGTGCCAGCAGTTTATCGTCCAGTCCTTTCTCCTACAATGAGCAGTTCTTC. It specifies CASSLSSSPFSYNEQFF.